One sample yielded the 10 T cell receptor beta chains listed below, sequenced in a study of blood T cell repertoires in COVID-19. Only in-frame clones appear in the TCRdb table, and some are missing; sequencing was by immunoSEQ multiplex PCR. The repertoire consists of about 250,000 clones, with roughly 89% occurring once and the leading ten covering about 4.6%. Sequencing was done on a sample of peripheral blood. The receptor set was obtained from a woman between 35 and 50 years old who had recovered from COVID-19.

This chain connects TRBV6-2 or TRBV6-3 to TRBJ2-5, with D unresolved. The germline V gene has CDR1 MNHEY and CDR2 SVGEGT. V shed 2 bases and J shed 5 bases, with 12 bases lying between them. This CDR3 has 14 residues. CDR3 bases: TGTGCCAGCAGTTACGGTCGTCGGGTTGAGACCCAGTACTTC. Encoded protein: CASSYGRRVETQYF.

This chain links TRBV6-5 with TRBJ2-5; 10 bases line up with TRBD2. There are 15 residues in the CDR3. V gave up 6 bases and J gave up 1 base; unmatched junction bases: 5. The germline V gene encodes CDR1 MNHEY and CDR2 SVGAGI. CDR3 loop: CASSPTSGPQETQYF. In DNA form, the CDR3 reads TGTGCCAGCAGCCCGACTAGCGGGCCCCAAGAGACCCAGTACTTC.

This rearrangement joins TRBV11-2 to TRBJ2-1; 7 nucleotides align to TRBD1. Trimming at V came to 7 bases and at J to 1 base, leaving 7 bases not matched to a gene. CDR3 size: 15 residues. The germline CDR1 and CDR2 sequences are SGHAT and FQNNGV. CDR3 in DNA: TGTGCCAGCAATTGGGGACAGCCTTCCTACAATGAGCAGTTCTTC. It encodes CASNWGQPSYNEQFF.

This chain links TRBV2 with TRBJ1-4; D remains ambiguous. The length of the CDR3 is 14 residues. Germline assignment: CDR1 SNHLY and CDR2 FYNNEI. V lost 6 bases and J lost 7, with 15 bases in between. In DNA form, the CDR3 reads TGTGCCAGCAGGGAGTTGACCGCCGCTGAAAAACTGTTTTTT. This translates into CASRELTAAEKLFF. The full variable domain, rest sourced from reference TRBV2 and TRBJ1-4, is EPEVTQTPSHQVTQMGQEVILRCVPISNHLYFYWYRQILGQKVEFLVSFYNNEISEKSEIFDDQFSVERPDGSNFTLKIRSTKLEDSAMYFCASRELTAAEKLFFGSGTQLSVL.

The genes are TRBV7-6 and TRBJ2-7; the D is unclear. The CDR3 length is 14 residues. Trimming pared 5 bases from V and 0 bases from J, leaving 11 bases between. Germline CDR1 and CDR2: SGHVS and FNYEAQ. CDR3 sequence reads: CASSPLILSYEQYF. Written as DNA, the CDR3 is TGTGCCAGCAGCCCCCTTATCCTCTCCTACGAGCAGTACTTC.

The V call is TRBV7-2, the J call TRBJ2-7; D not certain. Trimming removed 5 bases at V and 0 bases at J, with 17 bases between. Per the germline V gene, CDR1 is SGHTA and CDR2 is FQGNSA. CDR3 length: 16 residues. CDR3 amino acids: CASSEPGAVSSYEQYF. The CDR3 nucleotides are TGTGCCAGCAGCGAGCCCGGTGCGGTTAGCTCCTACGAGCAGTACTTC.

This clone was recorded once. The chain recombines TRBV28 with TRBJ2-5, with a weak D call TRBD1 (7 bases). V lost 6 bases to trimming and J lost 5 bases, with 10 bases between them. CDR1 and CDR2 from the germline V gene are MDHEN and SYDVKM. The CDR3 contains 12 residues. CDR3 sequence: CASSRGVETQYF. In DNA form, the CDR3 reads TGTGCCAGCAGCAGGGGGGTGGAGACCCAGTACTTC.

J is TRBJ2-3 and V is TRBV12-3 or TRBV12-4, with D uncertain. CDR3 length equals 13 residues. Deletions cut 5 bases from V and 1 base from J, with 7 bases between. CDR3 residues: CASSPSGTDTQYF. The CDR3, as DNA: TGTGCCAGCAGTCCGAGCGGCACAGATACGCAGTATTTT.

The rearrangement joins TRBV24-1 to TRBJ2-3; D unclear. Trimming shortened V by 1 base and J by 7 bases, and 5 bases separated the two germline ends. The CDR3 spans 12 residues. Germline lookup yields CDR1 KGHDR and CDR2 SFDVKD. CDR3 sequence: CATSDFVYTQYF. The CDR3 region has the DNA TGTGCCACCAGTGATTTTGTCTATACGCAGTATTTT.

J is TRBJ1-2 and V is TRBV6-1, with TRBD1 matching over 10 bases. This CDR3 spans 17 amino acids. Germline assignment: CDR1 MNHNS and CDR2 SASEGT. The ends lost 4 bases at V and 4 bases at J; junction bases unmatched: 12. This chain's CDR3 is CASSGSLGDRGSYGYTF. DNA of the CDR3: TGTGCCAGCAGTGGGTCTCTGGGGGACAGGGGATCCTATGGCTACACCTTC.